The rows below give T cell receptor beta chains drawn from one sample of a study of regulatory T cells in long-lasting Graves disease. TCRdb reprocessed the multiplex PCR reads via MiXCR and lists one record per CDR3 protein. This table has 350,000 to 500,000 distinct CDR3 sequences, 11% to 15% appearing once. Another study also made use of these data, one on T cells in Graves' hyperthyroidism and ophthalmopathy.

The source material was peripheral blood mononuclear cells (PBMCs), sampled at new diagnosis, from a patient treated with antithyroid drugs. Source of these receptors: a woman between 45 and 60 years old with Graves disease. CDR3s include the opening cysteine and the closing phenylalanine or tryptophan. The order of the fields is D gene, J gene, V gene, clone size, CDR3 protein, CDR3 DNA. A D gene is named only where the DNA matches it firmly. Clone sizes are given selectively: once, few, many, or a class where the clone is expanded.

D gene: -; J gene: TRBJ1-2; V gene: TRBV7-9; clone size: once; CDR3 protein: CASSYVQGYGYIF; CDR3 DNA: TGTGCCAGCAGCTACGTACAGGGTTATGGCTACATCTTC
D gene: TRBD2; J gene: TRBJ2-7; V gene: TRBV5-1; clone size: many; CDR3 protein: CASSLGKSGSYEQYF; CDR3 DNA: TGCGCCAGCAGCTTGGGGAAGAGCGGGAGTTACGAGCAGTACTTC
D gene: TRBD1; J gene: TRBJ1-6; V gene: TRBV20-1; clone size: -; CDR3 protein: CSARNPRDRGSTIYNSPLHF; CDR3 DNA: TGCAGTGCTAGGAACCCCCGGGACAGGGGATCCACCATCTATAATTCACCCCTCCACTTT
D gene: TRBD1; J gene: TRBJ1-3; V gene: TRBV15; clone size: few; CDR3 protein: CATSRDRREEQGENTIYF; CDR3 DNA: TGTGCCACCAGCAGAGATCGTCGAGAGGAACAGGGGGAAAACACCATATATTTT
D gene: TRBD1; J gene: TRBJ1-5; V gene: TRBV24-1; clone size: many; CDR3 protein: CATSDMTGNQPQHF; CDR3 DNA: TGTGCCACCAGTGACATGACAGGGAATCAGCCCCAGCATTTT
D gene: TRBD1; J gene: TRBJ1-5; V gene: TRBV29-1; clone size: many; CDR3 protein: CSVGQGPEQPQHF; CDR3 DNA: TGCAGCGTCGGACAGGGTCCGGAACAGCCCCAGCATTTT
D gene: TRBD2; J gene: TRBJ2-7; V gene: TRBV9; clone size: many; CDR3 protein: CASSERGTSGRAYEQYF; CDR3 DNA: TGTGCCAGCAGCGAGCGGGGGACTAGCGGGAGGGCCTACGAGCAGTACTTC
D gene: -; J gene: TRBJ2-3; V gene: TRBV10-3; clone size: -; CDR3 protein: CAISPWPADTQYF; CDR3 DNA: TGTGCCATCAGCCCGTGGCCCGCAGATACGCAGTATTTT
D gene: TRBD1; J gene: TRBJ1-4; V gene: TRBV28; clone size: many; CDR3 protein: CASRGQGSNEKLFF; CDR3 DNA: TGTGCCAGCAGGGGACAGGGCTCTAATGAAAAACTGTTTTTT
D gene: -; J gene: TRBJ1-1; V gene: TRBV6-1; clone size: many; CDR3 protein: CASSEVRGNTEAFF; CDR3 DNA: TGTGCCAGCAGTGAAGTAAGGGGAAACACTGAAGCTTTCTTT
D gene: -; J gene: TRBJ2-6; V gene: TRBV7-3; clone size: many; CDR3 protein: CASSLHSGANVLTF; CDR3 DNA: TGTGCCAGTTCCCTCCACTCTGGGGCCAACGTCCTGACTTTC
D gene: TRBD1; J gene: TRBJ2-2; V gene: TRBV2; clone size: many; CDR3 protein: CASSPTGSNTGELFF; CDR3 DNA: TGTGCCAGCAGCCCGACAGGGTCGAACACCGGGGAGCTGTTTTTT
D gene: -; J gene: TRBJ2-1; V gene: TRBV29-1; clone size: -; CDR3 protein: CSVALGDEQFF; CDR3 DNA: TGCAGCGTTGCCCTGGGAGATGAGCAGTTCTTC
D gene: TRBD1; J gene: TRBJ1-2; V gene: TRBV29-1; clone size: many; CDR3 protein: CSVDRTGSGGYTF; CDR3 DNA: TGCAGCGTCGATAGGACAGGGTCTGGTGGCTACACCTTC
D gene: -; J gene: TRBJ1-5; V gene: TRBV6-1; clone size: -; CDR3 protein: CASSQGEVAQPQHF; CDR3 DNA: TGTGCCAGCAGCCAGGGAGAGGTTGCGCAGCCCCAGCATTTT
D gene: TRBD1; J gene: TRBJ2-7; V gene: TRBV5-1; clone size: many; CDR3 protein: CASSSGTGIEQYF; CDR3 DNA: TGCGCCAGCAGCTCCGGGACAGGAATCGAGCAGTACTTC
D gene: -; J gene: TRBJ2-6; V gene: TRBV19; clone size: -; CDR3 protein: CASREGSGANVLTF; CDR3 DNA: TGTGCCAGTAGGGAGGGCTCTGGGGCCAACGTCCTGACTTTC
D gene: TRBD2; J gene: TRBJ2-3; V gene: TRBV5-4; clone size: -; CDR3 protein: CASSRRTSGRRTDTQYF; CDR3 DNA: TGTGCCAGCAGCCGTCGGACTAGCGGGAGGAGGACAGATACGCAGTATTTT
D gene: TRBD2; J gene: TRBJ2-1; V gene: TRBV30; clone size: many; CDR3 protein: CAWRKAAGYNEQFF; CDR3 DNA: TGTGCCTGGAGGAAGGCAGCGGGGTACAATGAGCAGTTCTTC
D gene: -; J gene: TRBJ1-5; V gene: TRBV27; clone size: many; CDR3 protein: CASSPWGVNQPQHF; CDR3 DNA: TGTGCCAGCAGCCCGTGGGGTGTCAATCAGCCCCAGCATTTT
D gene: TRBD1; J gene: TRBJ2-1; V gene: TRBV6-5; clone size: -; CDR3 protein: CASSYGTDGPNEQFF; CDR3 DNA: TGTGCCAGCAGCTACGGGACAGACGGACCCAATGAGCAGTTCTTC
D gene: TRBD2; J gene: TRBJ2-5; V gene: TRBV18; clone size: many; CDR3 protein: CASSPSFGTSRETQYF; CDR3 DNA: TGTGCCAGCTCACCATCGTTCGGGACTAGCAGAGAGACCCAGTACTTC
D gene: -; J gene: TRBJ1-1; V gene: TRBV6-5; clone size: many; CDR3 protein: CASSYAGTPNTEAFF; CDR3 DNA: TGTGCCAGCAGTTACGCAGGGACCCCGAACACTGAAGCTTTCTTT
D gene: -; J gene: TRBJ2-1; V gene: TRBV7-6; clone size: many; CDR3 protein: CASKVGGLNEQFF; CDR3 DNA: TGTGCCAGCAAAGTAGGGGGGCTCAATGAGCAGTTCTTC
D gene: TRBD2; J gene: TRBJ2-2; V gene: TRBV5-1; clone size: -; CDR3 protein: CASSPPSGSGTGELFF; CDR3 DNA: TGCGCCAGCTCTCCTCCTAGCGGGAGTGGGACCGGGGAGCTGTTTTTT
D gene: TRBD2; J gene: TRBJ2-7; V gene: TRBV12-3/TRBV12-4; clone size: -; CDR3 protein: CASSLKRELFEQYF; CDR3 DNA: TGTGCCAGCAGTTTAAAGCGGGAGTTGTTCGAGCAGTACTTC
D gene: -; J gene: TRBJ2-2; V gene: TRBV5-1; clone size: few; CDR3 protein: CASSFLGVSTGELFF; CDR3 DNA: TGCGCCAGCAGCTTTCTAGGGGTTTCAACCGGGGAGCTGTTTTTT
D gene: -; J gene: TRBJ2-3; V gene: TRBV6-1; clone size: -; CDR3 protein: CASSEQGFPITDTQYF; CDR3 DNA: TGTGCCAGCAGTGAACAGGGGTTTCCGATCACAGATACGCAGTATTTT
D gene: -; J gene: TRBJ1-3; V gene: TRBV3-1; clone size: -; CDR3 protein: CASSQDRDGLSGNTIYF; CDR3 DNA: TGTGCCAGCAGCCAAGATCGGGATGGGCTCTCTGGAAACACCATATATTTT
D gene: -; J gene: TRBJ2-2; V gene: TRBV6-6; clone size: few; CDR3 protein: CASSYSFGTRGNTGELFF; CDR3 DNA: TGTGCCAGCAGTTACTCGTTCGGGACAAGGGGGAACACCGGGGAGCTGTTTTTT
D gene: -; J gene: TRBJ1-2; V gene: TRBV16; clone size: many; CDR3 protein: CASSQSLQGRNYGYTF; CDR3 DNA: TGTGCCAGCAGCCAATCTTTGCAGGGGAGGAACTATGGCTACACCTTC
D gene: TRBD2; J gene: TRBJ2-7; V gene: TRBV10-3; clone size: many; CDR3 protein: CAISPLTSGSSYEQYF; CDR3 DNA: TGTGCCATCAGCCCTTTGACTAGCGGGAGCTCCTACGAGCAGTACTTC
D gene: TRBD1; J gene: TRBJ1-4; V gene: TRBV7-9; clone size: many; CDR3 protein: CASSRPGQSLEKLFF; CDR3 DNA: TGTGCCAGCAGCCGTCCGGGACAGTCGTTAGAAAAACTGTTTTTT
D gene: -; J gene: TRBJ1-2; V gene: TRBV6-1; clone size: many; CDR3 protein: CASSPGSYGYTF; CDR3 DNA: TGTGCCAGCAGCCCGGGGAGCTATGGCTACACCTTC
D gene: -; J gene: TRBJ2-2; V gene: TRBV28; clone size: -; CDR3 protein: CASSFPDSGGELFF; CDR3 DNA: TGTGCCAGCAGTTTCCCGGACTCGGGCGGGGAGCTGTTTTTT
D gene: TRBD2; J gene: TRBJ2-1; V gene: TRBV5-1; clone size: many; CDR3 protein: CASSLAGGLAGIDEQFF; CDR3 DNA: TGCGCCAGCAGCTTGGCTGGGGGACTAGCGGGGATCGATGAGCAGTTCTTC